This TCR beta chain was sequenced during a study of CD8+ T cells in alopecia areata. Study-level findings and limits: Sequencing of scalp tissue also captures the resident alphabeta T cells of normal skin. Patients displayed less clarity in TCR sharing than mice, a finding possibly related to HLA.

This clone was recorded once. The antigen remains undetermined. Treatment of the sample: oral pan-JAK inhibitor, 5-10 mg twice daily. The investigators collected lesional scalp punch biopsies and peripheral blood from alopecia areata patients. The V end was cut by 10 bases, the J end by 2 bases, with 15 bases between. The CDR3 spans 13 residues. Germline V lookup: CDR1 LNHDA, CDR2 SQIVND (reference sequence). Once RNA had been extracted, it was reverse transcribed into cDNA to act as the sequencing template. Clones were sequenced by immunoSEQ multiplex PCR, and TCRdb holds only the in-frame ones, with some missing. The table lists roughly 180,000 clones, about 55% of them singletons.

This clonotype was obtained from a human donor with alopecia areata. The source material was CD8+ T cells sorted from blood, sampled at week 24, from a patient treated with tofacitinib. The chain has TRBV19 and TRBJ2-7; weak D call: TRBD2 (6 bases). The CDR3 DNA reads as TGTGCCACTAGCTCACGGGAGACCTACGAGCAGTACTTC. This codes for CATSSRETYEQYF.